This T cell receptor (beta chain) was retrieved from a study of PD-L1 blockade in urothelial cancer. Study context: Patients took up atezolizumab around 2014 at 1,200 mg intravenously every 3 weeks.

This CDR3 has 18 residues. This clone was observed a handful of times. The method was immunoSEQ multiplex PCR; TCRdb's version includes in-frame clones alone and lacks a portion of them. The sample consists of over a thousand clones, about 39% of them appearing once. The clonotype comes from a man in his fifties or sixties with urothelial cancer. The chain is built from TRBV1 and TRBJ1-1; TRBD1 was called by the table and not checked on the DNA. TRBV1 is shown as a pseudogene. The sample in question was tumor tissue, obtained before atezolizumab (anti-PD-L1) treatment. In DNA, the CDR3 is TGCGCCAGCAGCCAAGATCCACAGGGTACGGTCTATGAAAATGAAGCTTTCTTT. Amino acid sequence: CASSQDPQGTVYENEAFF.